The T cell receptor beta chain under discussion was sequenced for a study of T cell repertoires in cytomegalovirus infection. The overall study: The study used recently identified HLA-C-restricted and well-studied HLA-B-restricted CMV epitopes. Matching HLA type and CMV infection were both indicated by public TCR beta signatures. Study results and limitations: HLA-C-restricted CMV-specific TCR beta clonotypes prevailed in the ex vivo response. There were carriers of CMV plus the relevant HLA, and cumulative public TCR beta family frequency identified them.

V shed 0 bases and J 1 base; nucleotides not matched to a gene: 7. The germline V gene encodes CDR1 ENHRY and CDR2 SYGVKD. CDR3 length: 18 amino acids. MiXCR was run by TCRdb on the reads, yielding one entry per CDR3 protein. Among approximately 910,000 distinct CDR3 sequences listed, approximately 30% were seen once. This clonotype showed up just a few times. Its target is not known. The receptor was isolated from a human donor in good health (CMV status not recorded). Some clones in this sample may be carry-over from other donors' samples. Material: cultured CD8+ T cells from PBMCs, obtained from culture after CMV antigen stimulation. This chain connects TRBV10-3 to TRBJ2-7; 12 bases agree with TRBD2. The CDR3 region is CAISESGSGLAGSYEQYF. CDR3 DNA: TGTGCCATCAGTGAGTCGGGCAGCGGACTAGCGGGATCCTACGAGCAGTACTTC.